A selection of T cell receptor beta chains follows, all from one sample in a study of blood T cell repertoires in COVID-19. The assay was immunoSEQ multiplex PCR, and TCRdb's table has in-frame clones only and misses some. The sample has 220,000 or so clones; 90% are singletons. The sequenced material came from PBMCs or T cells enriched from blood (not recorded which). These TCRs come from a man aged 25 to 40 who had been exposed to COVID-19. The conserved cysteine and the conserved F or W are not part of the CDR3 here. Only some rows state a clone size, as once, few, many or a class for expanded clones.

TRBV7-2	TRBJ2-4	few	ASSLKSRENIQY
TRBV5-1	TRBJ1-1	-	ASSLDGGAEAF
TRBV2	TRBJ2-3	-	ASSPATDTQY
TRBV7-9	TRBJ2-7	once	ASSLVRRGEIDEQY
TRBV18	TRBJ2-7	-	ASSRSSYEQY
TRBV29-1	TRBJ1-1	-	SVANTEAF
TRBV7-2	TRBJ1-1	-	ASTPAGGTEAF
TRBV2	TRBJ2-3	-	ASSDSTSGGAGTDTQY
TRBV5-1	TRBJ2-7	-	ASSLKQAYEQY
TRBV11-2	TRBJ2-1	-	ASSLEVDREFNEQF
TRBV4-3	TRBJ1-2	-	ASSQDNRRGAGYT
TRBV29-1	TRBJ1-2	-	SASDRSKIGYT
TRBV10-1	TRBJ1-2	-	ASSESRVWGQGPFLYGYT
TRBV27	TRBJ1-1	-	ASSWEGKNTEAF